This TCR beta chain was sequenced during a study of T cells after yellow fever vaccination. Universal primer sites and UMIs were introduced during 5'RACE template-switching synthesis of TCR cDNA. From the 5' RACE reads, TCRdb called clonotypes with MiXCR, one entry per CDR3 protein. The top ten hold under 30% of the sample, which has under 350,000 distinct CDR3 sequences, about 4% seen once. Study-level findings and limits: Peak timing came faster in the weaker secondary response, day 5 versus 15. Abundant clonotypes from the bulk population could have been carried over as contaminants into FACS-sorted repertoires. Subsequent booster samples again held most clones from primary vaccination (approximately 95% CD4, roughly 88% CD8).

V lost 4 bases and J lost 0, with 12 bases in between. This CDR3 contains 15 residues. Germline-derived CDR1 and CDR2 are SGHNT and YYREEE (reference sequence). This clonotype was recorded many times. The target antigen is unknown. Specimen: PBMCs, collected 5 days after the yellow fever booster vaccination. This sequence originates from a man between 18 and 29 years old who received the YFV17D yellow fever vaccine. The chain recombines TRBV5-4 with TRBJ2-3; D might be TRBD1 (6 bases). CDR3 region: CASSRDTTSTDTQYF. The CDR3 region has the DNA TGTGCCAGCAGCCGGGACACAACTAGCACAGATACGCAGTATTTT.